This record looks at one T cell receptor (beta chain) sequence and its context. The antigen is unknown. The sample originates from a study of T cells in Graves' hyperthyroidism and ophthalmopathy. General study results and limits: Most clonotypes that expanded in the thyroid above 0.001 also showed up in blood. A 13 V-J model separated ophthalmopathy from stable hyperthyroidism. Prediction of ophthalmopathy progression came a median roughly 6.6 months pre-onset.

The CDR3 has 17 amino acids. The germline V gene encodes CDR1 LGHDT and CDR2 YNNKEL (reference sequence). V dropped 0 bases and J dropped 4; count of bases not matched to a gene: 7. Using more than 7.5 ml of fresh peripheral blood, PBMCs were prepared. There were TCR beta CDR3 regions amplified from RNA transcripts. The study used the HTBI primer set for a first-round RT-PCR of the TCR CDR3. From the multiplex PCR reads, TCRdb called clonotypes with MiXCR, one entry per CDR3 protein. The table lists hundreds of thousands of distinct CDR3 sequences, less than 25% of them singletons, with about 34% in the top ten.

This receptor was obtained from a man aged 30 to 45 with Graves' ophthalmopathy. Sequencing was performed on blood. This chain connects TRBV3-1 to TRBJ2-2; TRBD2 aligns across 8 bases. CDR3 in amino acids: CASSQERAGVPTGELFF. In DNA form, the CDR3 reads TGTGCCAGCAGCCAAGAACGAGCGGGAGTCCCCACCGGGGAGCTGTTTTTT.